This T cell receptor beta chain was sequenced during a study of tumor-infiltrating lymphocytes in primary liver carcinoma. Findings and limits, study-wide: A fraction of only about 7.5-25% of top clones appeared in all five tumor regions.

The template, about 550 ng total RNA, yielded TCR beta cDNA made with a constant-region primer. Three nested multiplex PCR rounds, a slightly modified ARM-PCR, produced the libraries for TCR beta. With TRBV1-TRBV30 forward primers and a C-beta reverse primer, the first two PCR rounds were run for nine to eleven cycles each. TCRdb re-analysed the multiplex PCR reads in MiXCR, keeping a single row per CDR3 protein. This sample has about 32,000 distinct CDR3 sequences, with over 60% found just once. Germline CDR1 reads LGHNA; CDR2 reads YSLEER. The CDR3 covers 14 residues. For this clonotype: Antigen unknown. Lacking the conserved final phenylalanine or tryptophan, this CDR3 likely reflects a read error.

RNA and DNA were co-extracted from 20-30 mg of unsorted bulk tissue. The specimen sequenced was liver tumor tissue from sampling region 5. Subset given: tumor region T5, tumor centre. The receptor was derived from a man between 40 and 49 years old with primary liver carcinoma and hepatitis B virus infection. This sequence joins TRBV4-3 and TRBJ2-5; 9 positions match TRBD2. The CDR3 DNA reads TGCGCCAGTAGCCAAGATAGCGGGAGAGAGACCCAGTACTCC. Its protein product is CASSQDSGRETQYS.